This T cell receptor beta chain appears in the sequencing data of a study of CD8 T cells in ankylosing spondylitis. Quantitative molecular-barcoded 5'-RACE generated the TCR beta libraries. TCRdb reprocessed the 5' RACE reads with MiXCR, giving one entry per CDR3 protein. The sample consists of around 540,000 distinct CDR3 sequences, roughly 12% of them appearing once. This clonotype was recorded a few times. Its target is unknown. Study results and limitations: Clones tied to disease were said to be significantly enriched in matched ankylosing spondylitis synovial fluid. Seven to nine highly homologous variants formed a TCR beta motif that appeared characteristic of ankylosing spondylitis blood.

This CDR3 spans 14 amino acids. Trimming took 2 bases from V and 6 from J; bases not matched to a gene: 6. The V gene's germline CDR1 is SGHRS and CDR2 YFSETQ. The sequencing sample was made of blood, either unsorted or a sorted T cell fraction (not recorded which). This TCR derives from a male donor with ankylosing spondylitis. J is TRBJ1-1 and V is TRBV5-1, with 8 bases aligning to TRBD1. CDR3 nucleotide sequence: TGCGCCAGCAGCTTCACCTCACAGGGGGCTGAAGCTTTCTTT. Translated, it gives CASSFTSQGAEAFF.